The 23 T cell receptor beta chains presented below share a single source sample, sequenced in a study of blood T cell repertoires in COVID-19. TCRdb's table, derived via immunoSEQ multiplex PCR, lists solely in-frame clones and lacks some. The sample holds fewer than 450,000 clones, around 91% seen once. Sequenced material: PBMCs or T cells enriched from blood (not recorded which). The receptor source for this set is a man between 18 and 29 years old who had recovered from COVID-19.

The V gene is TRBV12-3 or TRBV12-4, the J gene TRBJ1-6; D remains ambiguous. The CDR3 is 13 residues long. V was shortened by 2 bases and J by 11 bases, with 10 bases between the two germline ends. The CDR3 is CASSLTISAPLHF. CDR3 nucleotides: TGTGCCAGCAGTTTAACAATTTCAGCACCCCTCCACTTT.

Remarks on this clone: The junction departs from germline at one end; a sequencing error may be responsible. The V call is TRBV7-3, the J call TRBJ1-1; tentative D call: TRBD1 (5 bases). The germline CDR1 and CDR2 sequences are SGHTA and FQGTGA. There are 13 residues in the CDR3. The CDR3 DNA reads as TGTGCCAGCAGCCGCCGGAACGGGGGGGAAGTTTTCTTT. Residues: CASSRRNGGEVFF.

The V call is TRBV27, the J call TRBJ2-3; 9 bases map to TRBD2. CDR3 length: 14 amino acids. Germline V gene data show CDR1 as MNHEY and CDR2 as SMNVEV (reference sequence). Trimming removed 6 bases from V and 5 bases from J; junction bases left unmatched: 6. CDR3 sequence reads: CASSAGGLGDTQYF. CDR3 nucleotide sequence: TGTGCCAGCAGCGCGGGGGGGCTTGGAGATACGCAGTATTTT.

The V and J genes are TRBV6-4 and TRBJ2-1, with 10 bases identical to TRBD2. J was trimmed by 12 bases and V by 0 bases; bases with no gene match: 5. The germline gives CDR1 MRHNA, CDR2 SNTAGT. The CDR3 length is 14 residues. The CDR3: CASSDSGTSAWQFF. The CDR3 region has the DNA TGTGCCAGCAGTGACTCAGGGACTAGCGCTTGGCAGTTCTTC.

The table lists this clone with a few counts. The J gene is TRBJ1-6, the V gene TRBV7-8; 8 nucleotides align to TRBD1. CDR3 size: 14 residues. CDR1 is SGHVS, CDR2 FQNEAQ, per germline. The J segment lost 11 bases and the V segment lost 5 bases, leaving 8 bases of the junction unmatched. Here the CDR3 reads CASSTGLQGAPLHF. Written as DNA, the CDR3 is TGTGCCAGCAGCACGGGTTTACAGGGGGCACCCCTCCACTTT.

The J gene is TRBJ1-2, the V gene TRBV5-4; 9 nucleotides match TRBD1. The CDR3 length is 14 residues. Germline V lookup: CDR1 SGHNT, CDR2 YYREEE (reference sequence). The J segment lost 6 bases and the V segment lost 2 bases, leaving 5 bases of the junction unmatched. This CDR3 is CASSLQGAFNGYTF. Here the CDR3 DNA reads TGTGCCAGCAGCTTACAGGGGGCGTTCAATGGCTACACCTTC.

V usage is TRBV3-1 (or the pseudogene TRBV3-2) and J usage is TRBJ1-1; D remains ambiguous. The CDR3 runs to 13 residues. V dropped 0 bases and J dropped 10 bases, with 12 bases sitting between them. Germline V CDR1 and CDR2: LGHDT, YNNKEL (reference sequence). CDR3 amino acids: CASSQDWAERAFF. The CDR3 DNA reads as TGTGCCAGCAGCCAAGATTGGGCAGAGAGAGCTTTCTTT.

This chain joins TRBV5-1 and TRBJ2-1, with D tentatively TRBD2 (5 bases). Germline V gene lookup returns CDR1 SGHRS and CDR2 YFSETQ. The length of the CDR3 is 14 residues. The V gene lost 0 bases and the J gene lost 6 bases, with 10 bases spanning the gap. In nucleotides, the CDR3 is TGCGCCAGCAGCTTGGACGGACTTCTCAATGAGCAGTTCTTC. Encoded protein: CASSLDGLLNEQFF.

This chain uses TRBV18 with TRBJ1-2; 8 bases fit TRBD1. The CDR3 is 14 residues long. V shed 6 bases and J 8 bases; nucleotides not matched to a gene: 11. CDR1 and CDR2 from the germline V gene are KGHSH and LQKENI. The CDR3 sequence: CASSPQGAEGGYTF. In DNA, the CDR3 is TGTGCCAGCTCGCCGCAGGGGGCGGAAGGGGGCTACACCTTC.

The CDR3 reads CASSPVRGSGNTIYF. CDR3 nucleotide sequence: TGTGCCAGCTCACCGGTACGAGGCTCTGGAAACACCATATATTTT. The rearrangement uses TRBV18 and TRBJ1-3; D is uncertain. The V gene's germline CDR1 is KGHSH and CDR2 LQKENI. The CDR3 length is 15 residues. V lost 3 bases and J lost 0, with 9 bases in between.

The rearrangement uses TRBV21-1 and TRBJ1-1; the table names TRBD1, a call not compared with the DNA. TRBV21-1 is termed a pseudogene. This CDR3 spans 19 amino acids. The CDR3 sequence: CASSKGAPQGGTGNTEAFF. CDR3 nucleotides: TGTGCCAGCAGCAAAGGGGCCCCTCAGGGCGGGACAGGGAACACTGAAGCTTTCTTT.

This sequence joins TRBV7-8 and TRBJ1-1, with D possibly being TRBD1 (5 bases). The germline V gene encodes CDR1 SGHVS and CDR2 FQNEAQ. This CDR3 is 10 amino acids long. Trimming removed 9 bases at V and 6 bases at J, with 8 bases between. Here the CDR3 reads CASQGSEAFF. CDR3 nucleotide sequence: TGTGCCAGTCAGGGCTCTGAAGCTTTCTTT.

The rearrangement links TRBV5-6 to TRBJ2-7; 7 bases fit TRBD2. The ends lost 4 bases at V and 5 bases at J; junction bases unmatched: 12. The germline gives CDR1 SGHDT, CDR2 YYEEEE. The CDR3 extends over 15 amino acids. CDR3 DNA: TGTGCCAGCAGCCGAATCTCTGGACTAGTAAACGAGCAGTACTTC. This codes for CASSRISGLVNEQYF.

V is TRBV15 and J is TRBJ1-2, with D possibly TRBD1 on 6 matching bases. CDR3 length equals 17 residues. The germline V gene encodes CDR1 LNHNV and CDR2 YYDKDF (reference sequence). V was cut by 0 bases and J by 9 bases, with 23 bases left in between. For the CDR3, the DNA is TGTGCCACCAGCAGAGAATTTACCTGGGGGCCGCTGGACAGCTACACCTTC. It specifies CATSREFTWGPLDSYTF.

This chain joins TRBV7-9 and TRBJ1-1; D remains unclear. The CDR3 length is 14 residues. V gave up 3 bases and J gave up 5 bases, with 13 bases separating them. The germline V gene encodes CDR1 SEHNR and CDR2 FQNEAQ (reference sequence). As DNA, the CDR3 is TGTGCCAGCAGCTTGGTGGCCGCACGAACTGAAGCTTTCTTT. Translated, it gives CASSLVAARTEAFF.

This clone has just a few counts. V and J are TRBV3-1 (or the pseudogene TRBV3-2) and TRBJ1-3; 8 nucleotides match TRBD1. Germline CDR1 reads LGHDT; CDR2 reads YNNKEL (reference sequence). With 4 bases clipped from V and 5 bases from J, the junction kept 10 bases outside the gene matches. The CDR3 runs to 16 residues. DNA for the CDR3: TGTGCCAGCAGCCCCTCGGGACAGGTTTATAGAAACACCATATATTTT. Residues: CASSPSGQVYRNTIYF.

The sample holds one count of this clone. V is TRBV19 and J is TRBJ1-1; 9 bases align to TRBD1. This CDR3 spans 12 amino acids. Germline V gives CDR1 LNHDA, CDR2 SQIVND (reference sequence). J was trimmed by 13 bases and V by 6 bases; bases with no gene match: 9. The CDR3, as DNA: TGTGCCAGTAGGGACAGGGGCCGGACTGGTTTCTTT. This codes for CASRDRGRTGFF. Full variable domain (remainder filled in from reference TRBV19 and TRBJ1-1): DGGITQSPKYLFRKEGQNVTLSCEQNLNHDAMYWYRQDPGQGLRLIYYSQIVNDFQKGDIAEGYSVSREKKESFPLTVTSAQKNPTAFYLCASRDRGRTGFFGQGTRLTVV.

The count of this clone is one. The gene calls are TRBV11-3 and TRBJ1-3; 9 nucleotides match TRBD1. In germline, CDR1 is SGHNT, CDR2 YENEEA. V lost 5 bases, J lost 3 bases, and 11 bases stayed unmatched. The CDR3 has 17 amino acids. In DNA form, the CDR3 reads TGTGCCAGCAGCGTAGCCGGGACAGGGCTCTTTGGAAACACCATATATTTT. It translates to CASSVAGTGLFGNTIYF.

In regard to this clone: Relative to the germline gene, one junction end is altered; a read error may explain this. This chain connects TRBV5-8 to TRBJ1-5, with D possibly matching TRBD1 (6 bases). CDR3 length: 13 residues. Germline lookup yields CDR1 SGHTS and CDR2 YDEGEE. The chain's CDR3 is CASSPTGNQLQHF. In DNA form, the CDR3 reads TGTGCCAGCAGCCCGACAGGTAATCAGCTCCAGCATTTT.

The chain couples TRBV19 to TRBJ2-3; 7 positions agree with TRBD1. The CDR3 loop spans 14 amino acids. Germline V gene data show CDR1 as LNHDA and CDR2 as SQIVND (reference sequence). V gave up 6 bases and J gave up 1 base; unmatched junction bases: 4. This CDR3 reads CASRTGIGTDTQYF. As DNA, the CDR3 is TGTGCCAGTAGGACAGGGATAGGCACAGATACGCAGTATTTT.

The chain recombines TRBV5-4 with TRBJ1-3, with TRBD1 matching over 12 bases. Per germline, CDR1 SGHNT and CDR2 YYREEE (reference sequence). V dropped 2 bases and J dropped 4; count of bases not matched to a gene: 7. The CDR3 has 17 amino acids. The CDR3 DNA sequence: TGTGCCAGCAGCTTAAAGGGACAGGGGGCATGGGGAAACACCATATATTTT. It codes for CASSLKGQGAWGNTIYF. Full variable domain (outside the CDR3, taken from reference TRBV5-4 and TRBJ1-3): ETGVTQSPTHLIKTRGQQVTLRCSSQSGHNTVSWYQQALGQGPQFIFQYYREEENGRGNFPPRFSGLQFPNYSSELNVNALELDDSALYLCASSLKGQGAWGNTIYFGEGSWLTVV.

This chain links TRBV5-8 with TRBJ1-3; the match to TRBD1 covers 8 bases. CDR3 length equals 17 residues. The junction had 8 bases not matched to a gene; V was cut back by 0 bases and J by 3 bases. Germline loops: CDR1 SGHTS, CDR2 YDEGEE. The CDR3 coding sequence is TGTGCCAGCAGCTTGGACGGCAGGGGGCTTGGTGGAAACACCATATATTTT. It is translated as CASSLDGRGLGGNTIYF.

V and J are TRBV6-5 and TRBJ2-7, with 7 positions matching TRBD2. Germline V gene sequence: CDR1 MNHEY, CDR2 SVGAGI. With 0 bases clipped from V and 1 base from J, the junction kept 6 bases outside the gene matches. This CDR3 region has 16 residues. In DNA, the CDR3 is TGTGCCAGCAGTTACTCGCCTAGCGGAGGTTCCTACGAGCAGTACTTC. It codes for CASSYSPSGGSYEQYF.